The T cell receptor beta chain described here comes from a study of blood T cell repertoires in COVID-19. Background on the study: Donors in the United States, Italy and Spain gave samples during acute or convalescent COVID-19. In each case, the material was cDNA or gDNA derived from T cells, B-cell-depleted T cells, or PBMCs.

Germline V CDR1 and CDR2: LNHDA, SQIVND (reference sequence). The CDR3 is 15 amino acids. The germline V and J ends were trimmed by 3 bases and 5 bases, with 15 bases remaining between them. Per the original data handling: Counts of nucleated cells, estimated from reference gene primer amplification, were obtained. Using immunoSEQ multiplex PCR, the repertoire was profiled, and TCRdb retains in-frame clones only, with some absent. D and trimming were read from the DNA, whereas the V and J calls and clone size are those reported in that table. Of tens of thousands of clones listed, 80% to 90% are singletons.

This rearrangement joins TRBV19 to TRBJ2-3; D uncertain. The sequenced material came from peripheral blood. This TCR came from a woman aged 60 to 75 with acute or convalescent COVID-19. The CDR3, as DNA: TGTGCCAGTAGTATCGAGGTAGCAAAAGTAGATACGCAGTATTTT. Translation gives CASSIEVAKVDTQYF.